This T cell receptor (beta chain) was identified in a study of blood T cell repertoires in COVID-19. Study as a whole: COVID-19 samples from acute and convalescent phases originated in the United States, Italy and Spain. Nucleic acid was either cDNA or gDNA, and it came from T cells, B-cell-depleted T cells, or PBMCs.

V was shortened by 5 bases and J by 3 bases, with 11 bases between the two germline ends. In germline, CDR1 is SNHLY, CDR2 FYNNEI. The CDR3 covers 13 residues. Per the study methods: How many nucleated cells were present was estimated from reference gene primer amplification. The data were produced by immunoSEQ multiplex PCR, yet TCRdb's version contains in-frame clones alone and is incomplete. The DNA was the basis for D and trimming; V, J and clone size are from that table. The table shows fewer than 250,000 clones, with 70% to 90% occurring only once. Input material: peripheral blood. The clonotype comes from a man aged 25 to 40 with acute or convalescent COVID-19. The rearrangement uses TRBV2 and TRBJ2-7; D possibly corresponds to TRBD2 (5 bases). In DNA form, the CDR3 reads TGTGCCAGCAGTCGGACTCTCCTCTACGAGCAGTACTTC. This sequence encodes CASSRTLLYEQYF.